This TCR beta chain stems from a study of T cell repertoires in cytomegalovirus infection. One entry per CDR3 protein, called by TCRdb with MiXCR from the reads. This sample has about 770,000 distinct CDR3 sequences, with 25% to 30% found just once. Unmatched junction bases numbered 10, after V lost 6 bases and J lost 2 bases. Looked up from germline, CDR1 is DFQATT and CDR2 is SNEGSKA (reference sequence). This CDR3 spans 15 amino acids. A word on this clonotype: Its antigen is unknown.

The TCR was taken from a human donor in good health (CMV status not recorded). Some clones in this sample may be carry-over from other donors' samples. The source was cultured CD8+ T cells from PBMCs, collected from culture after CMV antigen stimulation. The V gene is TRBV20-1, the J gene TRBJ2-1, with 7 bases fitting TRBD2. The CDR3 bases are TGCAGTGCCCCGATGGGGAGGGGTGCCTACAATGAGCAGTTCTTC. This gives the protein CSAPMGRGAYNEQFF.